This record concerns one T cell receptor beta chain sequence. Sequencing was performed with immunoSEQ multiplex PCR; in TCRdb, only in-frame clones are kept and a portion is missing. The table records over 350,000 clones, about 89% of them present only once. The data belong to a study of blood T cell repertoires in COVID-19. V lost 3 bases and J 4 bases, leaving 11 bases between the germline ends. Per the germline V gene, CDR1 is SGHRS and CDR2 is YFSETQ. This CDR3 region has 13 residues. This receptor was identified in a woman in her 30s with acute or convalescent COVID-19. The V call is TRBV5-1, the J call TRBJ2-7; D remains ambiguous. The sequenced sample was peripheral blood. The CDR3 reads CASSSYLEYEQYF. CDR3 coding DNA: TGCGCCAGCAGCTCCTACCTTGAATACGAGCAGTACTTC.